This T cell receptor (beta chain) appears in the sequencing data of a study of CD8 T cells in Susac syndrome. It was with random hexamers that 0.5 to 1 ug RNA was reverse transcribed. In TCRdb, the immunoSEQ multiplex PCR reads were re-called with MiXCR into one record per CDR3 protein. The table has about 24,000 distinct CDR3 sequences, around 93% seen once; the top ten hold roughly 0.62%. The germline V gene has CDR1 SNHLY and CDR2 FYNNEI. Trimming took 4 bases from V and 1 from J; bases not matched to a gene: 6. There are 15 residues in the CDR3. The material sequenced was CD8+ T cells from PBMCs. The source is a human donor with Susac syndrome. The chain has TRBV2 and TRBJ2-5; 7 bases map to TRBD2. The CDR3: CASSGWEGFQETQYF. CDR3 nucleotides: TGTGCCAGCAGTGGCTGGGAGGGATTCCAAGAGACCCAGTACTTC.